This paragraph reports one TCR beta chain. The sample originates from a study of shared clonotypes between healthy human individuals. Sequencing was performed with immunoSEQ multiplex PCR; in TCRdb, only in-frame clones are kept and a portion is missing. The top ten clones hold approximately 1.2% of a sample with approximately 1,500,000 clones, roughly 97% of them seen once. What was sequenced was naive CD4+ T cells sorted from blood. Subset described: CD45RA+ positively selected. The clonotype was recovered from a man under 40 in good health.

CDR3 nucleotides: TGTGCCAGCAGCCCGGGGGTCTATGGCTACACCTTC. Amino acids: CASSPGVYGYTF. The V and J genes are TRBV7-9 and TRBJ1-2; D perhaps matches TRBD1 (5 bases). The CDR3 spans 12 residues. Trimming took 5 bases from V and 4 from J, leaving 8 bases between them. CDR1 is SEHNR, CDR2 FQNEAQ, per germline (reference sequence).